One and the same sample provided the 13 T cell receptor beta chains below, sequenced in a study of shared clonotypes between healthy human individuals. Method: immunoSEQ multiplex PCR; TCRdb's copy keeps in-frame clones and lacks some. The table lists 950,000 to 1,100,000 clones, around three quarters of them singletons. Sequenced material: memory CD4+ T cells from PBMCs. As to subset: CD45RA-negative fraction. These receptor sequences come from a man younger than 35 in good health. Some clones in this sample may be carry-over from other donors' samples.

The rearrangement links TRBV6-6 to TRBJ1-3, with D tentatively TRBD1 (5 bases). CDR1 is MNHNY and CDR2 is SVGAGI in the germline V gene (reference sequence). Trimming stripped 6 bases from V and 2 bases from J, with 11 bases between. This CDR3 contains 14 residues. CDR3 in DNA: TGTGCCAGCAGCCACGACAGACCTGGAAACACCATATATTTT. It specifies CASSHDRPGNTIYF.

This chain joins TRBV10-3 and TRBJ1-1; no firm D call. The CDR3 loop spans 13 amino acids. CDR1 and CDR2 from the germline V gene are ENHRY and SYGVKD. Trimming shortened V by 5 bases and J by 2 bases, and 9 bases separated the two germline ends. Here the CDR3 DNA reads TGTGCCATCAGTCGGACGTCAAACACTGAAGCTTTCTTT. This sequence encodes CAISRTSNTEAFF.

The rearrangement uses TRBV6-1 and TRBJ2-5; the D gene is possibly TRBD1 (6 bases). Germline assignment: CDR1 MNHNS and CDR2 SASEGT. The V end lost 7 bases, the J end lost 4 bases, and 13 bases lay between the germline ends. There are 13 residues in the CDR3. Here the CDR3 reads CASTRQVLETQYF. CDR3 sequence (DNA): TGTGCCAGCACCCGACAGGTCCTAGAGACCCAGTACTTC.

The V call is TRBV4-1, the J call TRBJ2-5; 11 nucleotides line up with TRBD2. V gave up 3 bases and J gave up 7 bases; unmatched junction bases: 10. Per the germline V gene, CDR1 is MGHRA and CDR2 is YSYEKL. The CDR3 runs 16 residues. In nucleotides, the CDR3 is TGCGCCAGCAGCCATCTCGGGACTAGCGGACTAGGGACCCAGTACTTC. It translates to CASSHLGTSGLGTQYF.

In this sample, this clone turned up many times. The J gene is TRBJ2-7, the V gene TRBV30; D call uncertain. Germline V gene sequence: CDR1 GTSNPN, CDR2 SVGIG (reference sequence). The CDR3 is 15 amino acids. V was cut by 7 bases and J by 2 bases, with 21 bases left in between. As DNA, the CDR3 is TGTGCCTTAGCCTTGGACCAGATAGTGGCCTACGAGCAGTACTTC. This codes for CALALDQIVAYEQYF.

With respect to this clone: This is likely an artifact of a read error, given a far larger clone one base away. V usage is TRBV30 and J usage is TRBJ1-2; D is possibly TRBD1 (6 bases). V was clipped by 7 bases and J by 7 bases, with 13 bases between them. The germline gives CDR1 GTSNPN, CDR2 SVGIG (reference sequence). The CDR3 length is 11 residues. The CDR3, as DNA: TGTGCCTCGAGGGGGACCTGTGGCTACACCTTC. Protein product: CASRGTCGYTF.

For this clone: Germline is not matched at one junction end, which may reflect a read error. The CDR3 here is CASTSPALNYGYTF. In nucleotides, the CDR3 is TGTGCCAGCACCTCGCCGGCCCTCAACTACGGCTACACCTTC. This chain connects TRBV28 to TRBJ1-2, with no clear D. CDR1 and CDR2 (germline): MDHEN, SYDVKM. The CDR3 spans 14 residues.

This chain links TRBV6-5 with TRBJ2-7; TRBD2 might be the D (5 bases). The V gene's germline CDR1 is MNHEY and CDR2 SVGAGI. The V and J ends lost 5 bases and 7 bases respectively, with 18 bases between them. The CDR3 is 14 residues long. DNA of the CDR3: TGTGCCAGCAGTCCCCTTAGGGCCGGGGAAGAGCAGTACTTC. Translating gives CASSPLRAGEEQYF.

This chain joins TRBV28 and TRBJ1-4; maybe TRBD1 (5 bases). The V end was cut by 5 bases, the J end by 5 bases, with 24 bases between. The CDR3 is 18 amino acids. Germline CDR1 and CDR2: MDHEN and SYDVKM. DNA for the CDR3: TGTGCCAGCAGTCAGGTAGCTCGGGGGAGGGCTCCAAATGAAAAACTGTTTTTT. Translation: CASSQVARGRAPNEKLFF.

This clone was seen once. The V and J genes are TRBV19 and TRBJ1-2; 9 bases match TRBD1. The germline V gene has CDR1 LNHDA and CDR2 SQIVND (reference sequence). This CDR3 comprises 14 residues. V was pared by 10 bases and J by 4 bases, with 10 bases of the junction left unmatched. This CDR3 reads CATLNRGRPYGYTF. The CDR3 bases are TGTGCCACCTTAAACAGGGGGCGCCCCTATGGCTACACCTTC.

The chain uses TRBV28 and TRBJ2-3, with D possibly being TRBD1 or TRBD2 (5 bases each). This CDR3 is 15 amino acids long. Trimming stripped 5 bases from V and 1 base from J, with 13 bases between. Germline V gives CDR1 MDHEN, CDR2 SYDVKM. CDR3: CASSMTGAGTDTQYF. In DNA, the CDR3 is TGTGCCAGCAGTATGACCGGGGCTGGCACAGATACGCAGTATTTT. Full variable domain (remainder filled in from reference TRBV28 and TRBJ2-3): DVKVTQSSRYLVKRTGEKVFLECVQDMDHENMFWYRQDPGLGLRLIYFSYDVKMKEKGDIPEGYSVSREKKERFSLILESASTNQTSMYLCASSMTGAGTDTQYFGPGTRLTVL.

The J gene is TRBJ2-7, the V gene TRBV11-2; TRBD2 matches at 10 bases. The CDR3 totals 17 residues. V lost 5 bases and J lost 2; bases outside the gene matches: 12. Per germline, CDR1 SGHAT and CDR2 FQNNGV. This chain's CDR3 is CASSPYPSGGGTYEQYF. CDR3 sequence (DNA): TGTGCCAGCAGCCCATACCCTAGCGGGGGAGGTACCTACGAGCAGTACTTC.

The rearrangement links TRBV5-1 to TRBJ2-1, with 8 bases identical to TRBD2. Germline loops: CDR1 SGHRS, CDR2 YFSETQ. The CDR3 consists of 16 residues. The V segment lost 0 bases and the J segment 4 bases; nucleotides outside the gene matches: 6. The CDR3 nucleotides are TGCGCCAGCAGCTTGGATGCGGGGGGATCATACAATGAGCAGTTCTTC. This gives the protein CASSLDAGGSYNEQFF.